This record concerns one TCR beta chain sequence. V lost 3 bases and J lost 0; bases outside the gene matches: 10. CDR3 length: 17 amino acids. The germline CDR1 and CDR2 sequences are MGHRA and YSYEKL. TCRdb passed the 5' RACE reads through MiXCR, listing each CDR3 protein once. The sample includes 410,000 or so distinct CDR3 sequences, roughly a quarter seen only once; the top ten take approximately 14%. This entry comes from a study of T-cell memory formation after mild COVID-19. Sequencing was performed on PBMCs or a T cell subset sorted from them (not recorded which). V and J are TRBV4-1 and TRBJ1-1, with 7 bases aligning to TRBD1. This TCR was recovered from an adult woman who had mild COVID-19 (a few samples of this study predate the infection). Cell type and time point are not known. The CDR3 DNA is TGCGCCAGCAGCCACCCGACCAGACAGGGAATGAACACTGAAGCTTTCTTT. It specifies CASSHPTRQGMNTEAFF.